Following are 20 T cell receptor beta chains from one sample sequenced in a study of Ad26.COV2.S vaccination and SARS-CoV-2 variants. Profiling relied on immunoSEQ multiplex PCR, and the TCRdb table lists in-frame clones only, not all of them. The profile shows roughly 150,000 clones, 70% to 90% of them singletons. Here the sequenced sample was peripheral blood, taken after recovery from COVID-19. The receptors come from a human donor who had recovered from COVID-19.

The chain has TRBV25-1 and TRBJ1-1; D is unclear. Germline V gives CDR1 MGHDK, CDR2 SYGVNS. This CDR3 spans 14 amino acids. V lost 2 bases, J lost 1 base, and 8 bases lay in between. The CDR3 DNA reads TGTGCCAGCAGTGAACCGGGTTGGAACACTGAAGCTTTCTTT. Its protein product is CASSEPGWNTEAFF.

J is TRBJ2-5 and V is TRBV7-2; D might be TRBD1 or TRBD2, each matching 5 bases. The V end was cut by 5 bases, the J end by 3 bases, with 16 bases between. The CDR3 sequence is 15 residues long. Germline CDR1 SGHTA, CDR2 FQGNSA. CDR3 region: CASSPVRGGKETQYF. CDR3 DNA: TGTGCCAGCAGCCCGGTACGGGGCGGAAAAGAGACCCAGTACTTC.

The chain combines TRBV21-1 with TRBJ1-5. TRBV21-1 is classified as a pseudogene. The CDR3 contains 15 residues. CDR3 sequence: CASSRVEGGNQPQHF. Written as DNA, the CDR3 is TGTGCCAGCAGCAGGGTGGAGGGTGGCAATCAGCCCCAGCATTTT.

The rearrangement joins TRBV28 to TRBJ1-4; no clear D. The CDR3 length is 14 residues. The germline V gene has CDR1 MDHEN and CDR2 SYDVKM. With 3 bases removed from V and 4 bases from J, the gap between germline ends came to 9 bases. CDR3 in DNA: TGTGCCAGCAGTTTGCTGGTAGGTAATGAAAAACTGTTTTTT. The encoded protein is CASSLLVGNEKLFF.

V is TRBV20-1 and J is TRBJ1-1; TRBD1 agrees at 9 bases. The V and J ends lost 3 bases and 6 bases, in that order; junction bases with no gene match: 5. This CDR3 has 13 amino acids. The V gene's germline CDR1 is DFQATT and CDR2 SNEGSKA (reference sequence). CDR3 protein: CSASRDRAAEAFF. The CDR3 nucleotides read TGCAGTGCTAGTAGGGACAGGGCCGCTGAAGCTTTCTTT.

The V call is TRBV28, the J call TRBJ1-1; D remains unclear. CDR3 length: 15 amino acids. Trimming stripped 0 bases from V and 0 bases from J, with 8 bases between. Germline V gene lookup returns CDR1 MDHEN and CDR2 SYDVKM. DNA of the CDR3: TGTGCCAGCAGTTTATGGCGGGGTATGAACACTGAAGCTTTCTTT. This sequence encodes CASSLWRGMNTEAFF.

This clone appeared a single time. The CDR3: CASRPRTGRMNTEAFF. CDR3 sequence (DNA): TGTGCCAGCAGACCCCGGACAGGAAGAATGAACACTGAAGCTTTCTTT. The chain combines TRBV7-2 with TRBJ1-1, with 7 bases fitting TRBD1. The CDR3 loop spans 16 amino acids. After removal of 6 bases from V and 0 bases from J, the junction contained 10 bases not matched to a gene. Germline V gene sequence: CDR1 SGHTA, CDR2 FQGNSA.

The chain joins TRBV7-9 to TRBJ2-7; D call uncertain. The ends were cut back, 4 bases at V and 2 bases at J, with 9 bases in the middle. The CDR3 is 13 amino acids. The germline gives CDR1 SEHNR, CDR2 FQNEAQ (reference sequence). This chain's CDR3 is CASSSTATYEQYF. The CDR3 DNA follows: TGTGCCAGCAGCTCGACGGCGACCTACGAGCAGTACTTC.

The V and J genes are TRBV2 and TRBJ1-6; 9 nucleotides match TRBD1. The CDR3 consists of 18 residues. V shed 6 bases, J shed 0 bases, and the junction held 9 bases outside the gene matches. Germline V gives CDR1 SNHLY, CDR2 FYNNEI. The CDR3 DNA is TGTGCCAGCAGAGACCGGGACAGGGTACTCTCCTATAATTCACCCCTCCACTTT. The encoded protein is CASRDRDRVLSYNSPLHF.

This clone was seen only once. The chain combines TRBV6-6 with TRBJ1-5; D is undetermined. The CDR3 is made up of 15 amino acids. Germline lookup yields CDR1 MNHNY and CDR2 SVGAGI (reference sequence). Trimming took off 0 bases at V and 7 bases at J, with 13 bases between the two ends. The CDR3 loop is CASSYSNREGQPQHF. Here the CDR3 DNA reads TGTGCCAGCAGTTACTCGAATAGGGAGGGCCAGCCCCAGCATTTT.

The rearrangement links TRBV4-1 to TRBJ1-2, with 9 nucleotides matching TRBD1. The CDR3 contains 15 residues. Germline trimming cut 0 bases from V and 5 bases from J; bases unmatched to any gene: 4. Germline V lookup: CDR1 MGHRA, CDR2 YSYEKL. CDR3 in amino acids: CASSQEGTGYYGYTF. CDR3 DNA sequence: TGCGCCAGCAGCCAAGAAGGGACAGGGTATTATGGCTACACCTTC.

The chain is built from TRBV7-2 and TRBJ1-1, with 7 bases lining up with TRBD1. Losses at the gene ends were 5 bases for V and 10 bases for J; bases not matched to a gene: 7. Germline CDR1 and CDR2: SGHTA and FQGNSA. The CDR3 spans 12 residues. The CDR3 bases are TGTGCCAGCAGCACTTACAGGGGAAGAGCTTTCTTT. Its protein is CASSTYRGRAFF.

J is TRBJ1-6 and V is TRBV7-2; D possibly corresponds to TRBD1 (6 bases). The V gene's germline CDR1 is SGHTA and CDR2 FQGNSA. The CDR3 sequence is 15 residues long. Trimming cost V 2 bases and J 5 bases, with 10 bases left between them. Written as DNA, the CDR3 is TGTGCCAGCAGCTTACGGGGGCGTAATAATTCACCCCTCCACTTT. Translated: CASSLRGRNNSPLHF.

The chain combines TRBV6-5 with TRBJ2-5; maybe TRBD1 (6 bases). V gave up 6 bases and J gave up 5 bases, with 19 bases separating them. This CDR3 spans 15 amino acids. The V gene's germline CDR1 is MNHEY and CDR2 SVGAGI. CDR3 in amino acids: CASSKNRVGAETQYF. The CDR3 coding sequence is TGTGCCAGCAGCAAAAACAGGGTAGGGGCGGAGACCCAGTACTTC.

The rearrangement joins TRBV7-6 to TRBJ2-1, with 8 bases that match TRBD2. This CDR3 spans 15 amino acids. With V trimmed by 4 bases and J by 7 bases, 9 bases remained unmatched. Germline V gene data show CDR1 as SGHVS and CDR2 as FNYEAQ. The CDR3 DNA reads TGTGCCAGCAGCTCGGGGGGGAGGCTAGTGAATGAGCAGTTCTTC. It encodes CASSSGGRLVNEQFF.

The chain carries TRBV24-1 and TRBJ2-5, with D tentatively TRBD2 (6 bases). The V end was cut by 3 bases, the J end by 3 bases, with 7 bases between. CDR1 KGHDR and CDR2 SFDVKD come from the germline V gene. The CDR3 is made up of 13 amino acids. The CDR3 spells CATSDPGEETQYF. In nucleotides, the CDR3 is TGTGCCACCAGTGATCCGGGGGAAGAGACCCAGTACTTC.

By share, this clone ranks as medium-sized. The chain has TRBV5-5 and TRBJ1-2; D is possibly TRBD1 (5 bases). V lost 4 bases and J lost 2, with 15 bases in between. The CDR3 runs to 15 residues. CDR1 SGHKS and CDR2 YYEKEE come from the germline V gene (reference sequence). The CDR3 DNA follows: TGTGCCAGCAGCCCCAGGGAGGGGATGAACTATGGCTACACCTTC. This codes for CASSPREGMNYGYTF.

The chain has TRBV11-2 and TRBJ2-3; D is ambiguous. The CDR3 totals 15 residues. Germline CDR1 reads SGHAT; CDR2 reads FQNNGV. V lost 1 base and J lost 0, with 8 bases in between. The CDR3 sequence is CASSLGDTSTDTQYF. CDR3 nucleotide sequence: TGTGCCAGCAGCTTAGGGGATACTAGCACAGATACGCAGTATTTT.

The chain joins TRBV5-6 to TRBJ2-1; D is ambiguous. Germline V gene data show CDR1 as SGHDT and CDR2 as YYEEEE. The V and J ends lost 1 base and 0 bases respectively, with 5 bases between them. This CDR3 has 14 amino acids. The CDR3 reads CASSLSHSYNEQFF. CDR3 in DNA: TGTGCCAGCAGCTTGTCACACTCCTACAATGAGCAGTTCTTC.

The CDR3 DNA follows: TGTGCCAGCAGTAAGACAGGTGATACCTACGAGCAGTACTTC. Its protein is CASSKTGDTYEQYF. The rearrangement uses TRBV9 and TRBJ2-7; D is possibly TRBD1 (6 bases). This CDR3 is 14 amino acids long. Germline lookup yields CDR1 SGDLS and CDR2 YYNGEE. Deletions cut 5 bases from V and 2 bases from J, with 14 bases between.